This TCR beta chain originates from a study of blood T cells in healthy people across ages. The authors ran a second PCR of roughly 6 to 11 cycles using a sample-barcoded 5' primer and a J-beta primer mix. TCRdb fed the 5' RACE reads into MiXCR, producing one record per CDR3 protein. The data show about 1.7 million distinct CDR3 sequences, roughly 28% seen once. Sample donors were healthy Caucasian individuals that came from Russia, aged roughly 6 to 100. This clonotype was counted a few times. This CDR3 is 17 amino acids long. V lost 3 bases and J lost 0, with 19 bases in between. Germline assignment: CDR1 DFQATT and CDR2 SNEGSKA (reference sequence).

Sequencing was performed on blood. This TCR was sampled from a woman in her 30s in good health. The chain carries TRBV20-1 and TRBJ2-3; TRBD1 is a possible D gene (5 bases). The CDR3 nucleotides are TGCAGTGCTAGCCAACCTCGACAGTCTCCTAGCACAGATACGCAGTATTTT. This sequence encodes CSASQPRQSPSTDTQYF.